One sample yielded the 11 T cell receptor beta chains listed below, sequenced in a study of identical twins. TCRdb re-called the 5' RACE reads through MiXCR, storing one row per CDR3 protein. Of around 680,000 distinct CDR3 sequences in the sample, less than 10% were seen once. These data were also reused for a study on yellow fever vaccine responses in identical twins.

The sample was PBMCs. The receptor source for this set is a woman aged 18 to 35 in good health.

This clonotype was seen only a few times. This chain connects TRBV18 to TRBJ2-1; the D is unclear. The CDR3 extends over 12 amino acids. Trimming pared 4 bases from V and 8 bases from J, leaving 9 bases between. Germline CDR1 reads KGHSH; CDR2 reads LQKENI. CDR3 in DNA: TGTGCCAGCTCACTGGCAGATGATGAGCAGTTCTTC. Translated: CASSLADDEQFF.

This clonotype came up a few times. V and J are TRBV2 and TRBJ2-7, with 7 bases matching TRBD1. The J segment lost 6 bases and the V segment lost 8 bases, leaving 10 bases of the junction unmatched. Germline assignment: CDR1 SNHLY and CDR2 FYNNEI. The CDR3 length is 13 residues. The CDR3, as DNA: TGTGCCAGCGGGCGACAGGGCCCCACCGAGCAGTACTTC. Its protein is CASGRQGPTEQYF.

The chain carries TRBV20-1 and TRBJ2-7; 12 positions match TRBD2. J gave up 1 base and V 3 bases, and 4 bases lay outside the gene matches. Germline CDR1 is DFQATT and CDR2 is SNEGSKA (reference sequence). The CDR3 consists of 15 residues. DNA for the CDR3: TGCAGTGCTAGCCTCCTAGCGGGAGGGTCCTACGAGCAGTACTTC. Translated: CSASLLAGGSYEQYF.

The rearrangement links TRBV11-2 to TRBJ2-7; the match to TRBD1 covers 7 bases. V lost 5 bases to trimming and J lost 7 bases; unmatched junction nucleotides: 20. There are 17 residues in the CDR3. Looked up from germline, CDR1 is SGHAT and CDR2 is FQNNGV. This chain's CDR3 is CASSHDLNRGRPTEQYF. DNA for the CDR3: TGTGCCAGCAGCCACGATCTGAACAGGGGCCGACCTACTGAGCAGTACTTC.

V usage is TRBV11-2 and J usage is TRBJ2-5; the match to TRBD2 covers 9 bases. J gave up 2 bases and V 6 bases, and 7 bases lay outside the gene matches. Looked up from germline, CDR1 is SGHAT and CDR2 is FQNNGV. CDR3 size: 15 residues. The CDR3 here is CASRKAGGTQETQYF. In DNA form, the CDR3 reads TGTGCCAGCAGGAAAGCGGGGGGTACTCAAGAGACCCAGTACTTC.

This chain joins TRBV10-3 and TRBJ1-5; D unresolved. The CDR3 loop spans 14 amino acids. V dropped 6 bases and J dropped 5 bases, with 14 bases sitting between them. In germline, CDR1 is ENHRY, CDR2 SYGVKD. CDR3 amino acids: CAISERAVDQPQHF. The CDR3, as DNA: TGTGCCATCAGCGAGAGGGCAGTAGATCAGCCCCAGCATTTT.

This clonotype showed up many times. The chain recombines TRBV20-1 with TRBJ1-5, with TRBD1 matching over 7 bases. Germline V CDR1 and CDR2: DFQATT, SNEGSKA (reference sequence). Trimming removed 3 bases from V and 5 bases from J; junction bases left unmatched: 7. The CDR3 sequence is 14 residues long. CDR3 residues: CSASRPRGDQPQHF. As DNA, the CDR3 is TGCAGTGCTAGTAGGCCCAGGGGGGATCAGCCCCAGCATTTT.

The gene calls are TRBV10-3 and TRBJ2-7; 9 positions match TRBD1. Germline loops: CDR1 ENHRY, CDR2 SYGVKD. The CDR3 has 14 amino acids. The ends lost 10 bases at V and 2 bases at J; junction bases unmatched: 9. CDR3 protein: CATKPGQGTYEQYF. The CDR3 nucleotides are TGTGCCACAAAACCGGGACAGGGTACCTACGAGCAGTACTTC.

The chain joins TRBV10-2 to TRBJ2-7, with D possibly being TRBD2 (7 bases). Germline values: CDR1 WSHSY, CDR2 SAAADI. The CDR3 has 14 amino acids. Trimming took off 0 bases at V and 5 bases at J, with 11 bases between the two ends. The CDR3 nucleotides read TGCGCCAGCAGTGAGTCGAGGGGGAGGGACGAGCAGTACTTC. Its translation is CASSESRGRDEQYF.

Only a few counts were recorded for this clonotype. The V call is TRBV11-2, the J call TRBJ1-3; possible D gene TRBD1, 6 bases. This CDR3 has 16 residues. Trimming shortened V by 4 bases and J by 9 bases, and 22 bases separated the two germline ends. Germline assignment: CDR1 SGHAT and CDR2 FQNNGV. The CDR3 nucleotides are TGTGCCAGCAGCTCCCTTAACACGGGGGGCCGGGGCACCATATATTTT. Its protein is CASSSLNTGGRGTIYF.

The CDR3 region has the DNA TGCGCCAGCAGCATTACAGCGGGCACAGATACGCAGTATTTT. Translation: CASSITAGTDTQYF. The chain links TRBV5-1 to TRBJ2-3, with D possibly TRBD2 on 5 matching bases. With 4 bases removed from V and 1 base from J, the gap between germline ends came to 10 bases. This CDR3 spans 14 amino acids. The germline V gene has CDR1 SGHRS and CDR2 YFSETQ.